This is a list of T cell receptor beta chains from one sample in a study of T-cell memory formation after mild COVID-19. TCRdb reanalysed the 5' RACE reads using MiXCR and keeps one entry per CDR3 protein. Of 150,000 or so distinct CDR3 sequences listed, 11% are singletons. The sequencing sample was made of PBMCs or a T cell subset sorted from them (not recorded which). The receptor set was obtained from a young man who had mild COVID-19 (a few samples of this study predate the infection). Cell type and time point are not known. The CDR3 runs from the conserved cysteine through the conserved F or W. A D gene is named only where the DNA matches it firmly.

>TRBV7-2|17|TRBD1|TRBJ1-1
CASSPQTGGDLRTEAFF
>TRBV5-1|13|-|TRBJ1-1
CASSELHNTEAFF
>TRBV19|16|-|TRBJ2-2
CASSIDTGFGTGELFF
>TRBV5-1|15|TRBD1|TRBJ1-2
CASSWTGGGDYGYTF
>TRBV18|17|-|TRBJ1-5
CASSHYSTGYGNQPQHF
>TRBV5-1|16|TRBD2|TRBJ2-5
CASSRLAGGLQETQYF
>TRBV3-1|14|-|TRBJ2-1
CASSQADTYNEQFF
>TRBV9|17|-|TRBJ2-1
CASSGASGTVPSGEQFF
>TRBV20-1|12|-|TRBJ2-1
CSARDPYNEQFF
>TRBV27|14|-|TRBJ1-6
CASSLRRDNSPLHF
>TRBV5-1|13|-|TRBJ2-1
CASSLTQGHEQFF
>TRBV27|15|-|TRBJ2-1
CASSPPSRGINEQFF
>TRBV5-5|14|-|TRBJ1-1
CASSSRFVPTEAFF
>TRBV11-2|17|TRBD2|TRBJ2-2
CASSLVSGGHYTGELFF
>TRBV24-1|16|TRBD1|TRBJ2-2
CATSDRDREVSGELFF
>TRBV20-1|13|-|TRBJ1-4
CSARDRASEKLFF
>TRBV7-6|15|TRBD2|TRBJ2-3
CASSQIAGEGDTQYF
>TRBV7-3|13|-|TRBJ2-1
CASTQQPGNEQFF
>TRBV15|16|-|TRBJ2-5
CATSRVRGAGGETQYF
>TRBV19|14|-|TRBJ1-2
CARLPRGVNYGYTF
>TRBV14|15|-|TRBJ1-2
CASSQAAAGLHGYTF
>TRBV7-9|16|-|TRBJ1-4
CASSLGSGGPNEKLFF
>TRBV29-1|11|-|TRBJ1-2
CSVGQNYGYTF
>TRBV5-5|13|-|TRBJ1-2
CASSLADNYGYTF
>TRBV7-9|12|-|TRBJ1-5
CASSPDGQPQHF
>TRBV11-2|17|-|TRBJ2-3
CASSPRVKTASTDTQYF